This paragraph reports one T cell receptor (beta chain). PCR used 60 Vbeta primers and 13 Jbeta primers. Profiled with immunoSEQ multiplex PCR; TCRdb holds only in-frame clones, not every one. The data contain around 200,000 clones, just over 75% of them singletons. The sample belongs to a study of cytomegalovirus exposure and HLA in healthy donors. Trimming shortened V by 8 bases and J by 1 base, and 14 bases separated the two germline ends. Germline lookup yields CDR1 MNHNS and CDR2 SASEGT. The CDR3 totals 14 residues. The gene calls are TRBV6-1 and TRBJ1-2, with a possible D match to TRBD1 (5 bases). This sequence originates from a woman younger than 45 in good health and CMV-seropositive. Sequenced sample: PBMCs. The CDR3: CASSRDGSNYGYTF. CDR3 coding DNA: TGTGCCAGCTCGCGGGACGGTAGTAACTATGGCTACACCTTC.